The sequence of this T cell receptor (beta chain) was determined in a study of Ad26.COV2.S vaccination and SARS-CoV-2 variants. Whole-study findings and limits: Researchers cautioned that TCR breadth and depth analyses may have underestimated total T cell responses.

Treatment denoted: some 19 received Ad26.COV2.S at low or high dose, single or two shots; several received placebo; per-sample allocation not given. Following the first vaccine or placebo injection, samples were taken on day 63. Ad26 vector vaccine expressed Wuhan-strain SARS-CoV-2 spike. Assay: immunoSEQ multiplex PCR; the TCRdb copy retains only in-frame clones and omits some. Of about 410,000 clones listed, 89% were seen once; the top ten hold over 1.5%. In the case of this clone: Its matching antigen is unknown.

The input for sequencing was peripheral blood, taken in a trial of Ad26.COV2.S vaccine versus placebo. The receptor was isolated from a person aged 18-65 years who received the Ad26.COV2.S COVID-19 vaccine or a placebo.

CDR3 residues: CARSAVTYEQYF. The CDR3 DNA reads as TGTGCCAGATCTGCCGTAACCTACGAGCAGTACTTC. The V and J genes are TRBV5-3 and TRBJ2-7; D not resolved. TRBV5-3 is recorded as an ORF, its role being uncertain. The CDR3 is made up of 12 amino acids. Trimming took 7 bases from V and 2 from J, leaving 10 bases between them.